This T cell receptor (beta chain) was obtained from a study of T cell responses to AZD1222 COVID-19 vaccine (dated by TCRdb to about 2021). In terms of the full investigation: AZD1222 recipients whose second dose came at about 4 weeks and those whose second dose came at about 12 weeks were combined into one group, since spike-specific TCR depth and breadth did not differ between the two schedules. A total of just over 230 trial participants underwent TCR sequencing, of whom 200 to 220 received two doses of AZD1222 and some 26 received two doses of the MenACWY control vaccine. Trial participants were enrolled by age into 18-55, 56-69 and 70-plus year subgroups, with roughly 160, 29 and 62 TCR-sequenced participants respectively. What the authors observed across the whole study: Conclusions about previously exposed vaccinees were limited because only 5 or 6 AZD1222 recipients were SARS-CoV-2 seropositive at baseline. Reportedly, almost half of the unique spike-specific TCRs recognized epitopes lying outside the regions that are mutated in the B.1.351 and B.1.1.7 variants. No day 14 peak-response samples were available, so repertoires were characterized only after the peak T cell response. Vaccine-associated CD4 TCRs spanned the whole spike protein, with dominant responses in regions 160-218 and 743-854. After two AZD1222 doses, spike-specific TCR breadth and depth were significantly higher than at day 0 and than in MenACWY recipients. The 56-69-year group was small, and its depth increase did not reach significance, likely because of low power. Participants were mostly white British and included more females than males, and it was suggested by the authors that clonal diversity may have been underestimated.

This sample's time point label indicates: baseline before first vaccination. The vaccinee samples were drawn from two UK trials, COV001 and COV002, one of which was a single-blind randomized controlled phase 2/3 trial testing AZD1222 (ChAdOx1 nCoV-19) in healthy adults. For TCRbeta chain sequencing, PBMC samples from trial participants were taken at day 0 and at day 28 after the second dose. This clone was seen a single time. Its antigen is not yet known. Base qualities are missing; no much larger clone stands one base away. Looking up the germline V gene yields CDR1 MNHEY and CDR2 SVGAGI. The cysteine opens and the phenylalanine closes a CDR3 of 14 amino acids. Left in the record is the CDR3 DNA by itself, 42 bases read in frame from the first base. The V end gives up 5 bases and the J end 6 bases, leaving 7 bases in the junction not matched to a gene. The CDR3 regions of human TCRbeta chains were analyzed by immunosequencing. The authors processed their data as follows. Repertoire TCRs were matched against a reference library of SARS-CoV-2-specific TCRs generated with the MIRA antigen-specificity platform. Breadth was defined as the fraction of unique TCRs that were SARS-CoV-2-associated, and depth was defined as the fraction of total T cells that were SARS-CoV-2-associated. Using the MIRA data, every spike-specific TCR was mapped to the spike region that the TCR reacted to and assigned to either a CD4 or a CD8 class. Log10-transformed breadth and depth values were compared by one-way ANOVA with Sidak's multiple comparisons tests. TCRdb's version of the immuneACCESS table is confined to in-frame rearrangements and falls short of the full clone set. An unresolved V gene accounts for under half of the shortfall where checked; the remainder is of unknown origin. V and J calls and clone size are copied from that table; D and trimming were computed from the DNA. The sample yields around 140,000 clones; roughly 90% were counted once. Of the sample, under 3.5% falls within the top ten clones.

The chain links TRBV6-5 with TRBJ1-2, and TRBD1 matches 9 of the central bases. The input for sequencing was peripheral blood, taken on day 0 of AZD1222 vaccination. This TCR was sampled from an adult in good health. The DNA reads as follows: TGTGCCAGCAGTAGCCGGGACAGGGAGAATGGCTACACCTTC. Protein translation: CASSSRDRENGYTF.